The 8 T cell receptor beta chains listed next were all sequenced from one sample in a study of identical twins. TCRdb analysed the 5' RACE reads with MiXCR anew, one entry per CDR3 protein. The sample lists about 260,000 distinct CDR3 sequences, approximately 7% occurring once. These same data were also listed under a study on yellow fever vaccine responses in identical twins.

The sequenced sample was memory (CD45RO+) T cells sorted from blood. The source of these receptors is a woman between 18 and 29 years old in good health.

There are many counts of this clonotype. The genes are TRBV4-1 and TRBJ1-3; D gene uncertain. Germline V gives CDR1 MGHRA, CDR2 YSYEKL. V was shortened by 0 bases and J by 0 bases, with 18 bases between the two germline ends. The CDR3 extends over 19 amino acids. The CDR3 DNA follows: TGCGCCAGCAGCCAAGACATGGCGTCGAGACACTTCTCTGGAAACACCATATATTTT. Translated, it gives CASSQDMASRHFSGNTIYF.

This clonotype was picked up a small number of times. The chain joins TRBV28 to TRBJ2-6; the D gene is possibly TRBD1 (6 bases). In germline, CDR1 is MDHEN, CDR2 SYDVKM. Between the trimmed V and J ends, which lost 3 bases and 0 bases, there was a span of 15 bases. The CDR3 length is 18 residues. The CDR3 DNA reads TGTGCCAGCAGTTTTCCCACAGGGCCCAGCTCTGGGGCCAACGTCCTGACTTTC. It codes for CASSFPTGPSSGANVLTF.

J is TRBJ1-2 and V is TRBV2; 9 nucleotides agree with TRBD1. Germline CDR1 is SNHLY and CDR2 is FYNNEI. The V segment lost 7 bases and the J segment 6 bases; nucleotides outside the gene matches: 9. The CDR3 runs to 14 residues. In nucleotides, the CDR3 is TGTGCCAGCAATACGCTACAGGGGGCGCATGGCTACACCTTC. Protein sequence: CASNTLQGAHGYTF.

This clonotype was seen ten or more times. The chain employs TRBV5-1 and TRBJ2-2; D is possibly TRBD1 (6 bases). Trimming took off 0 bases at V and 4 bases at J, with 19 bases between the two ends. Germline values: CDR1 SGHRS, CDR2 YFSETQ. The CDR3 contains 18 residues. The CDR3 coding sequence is TGCGCCAGCAGCTTGGGCCCGACAGGCCAAAGGGGCACCGGGGAGCTGTTTTTT. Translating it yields CASSLGPTGQRGTGELFF.

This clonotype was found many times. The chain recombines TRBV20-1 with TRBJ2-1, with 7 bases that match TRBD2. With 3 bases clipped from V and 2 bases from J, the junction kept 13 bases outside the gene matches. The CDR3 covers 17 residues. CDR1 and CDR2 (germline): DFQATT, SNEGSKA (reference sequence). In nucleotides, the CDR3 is TGCAGTGCTAGCACCCTATTCTCTAGCGGAGCCTACAATGAGCAGTTCTTC. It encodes CSASTLFSSGAYNEQFF.

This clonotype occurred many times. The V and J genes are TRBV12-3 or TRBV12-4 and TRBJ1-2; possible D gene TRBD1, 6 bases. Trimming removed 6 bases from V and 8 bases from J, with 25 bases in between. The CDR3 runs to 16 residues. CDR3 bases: TGTGCCAGCAGCGGAAATACGGATGGGACAAAACAGGGCTACACCTTC. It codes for CASSGNTDGTKQGYTF.

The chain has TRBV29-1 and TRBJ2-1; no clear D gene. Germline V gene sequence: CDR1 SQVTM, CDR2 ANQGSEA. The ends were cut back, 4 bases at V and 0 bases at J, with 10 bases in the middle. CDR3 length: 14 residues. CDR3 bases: TGCAGCGTTGGTTTTATGAGCTCCTACAATGAGCAGTTCTTC. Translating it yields CSVGFMSSYNEQFF.

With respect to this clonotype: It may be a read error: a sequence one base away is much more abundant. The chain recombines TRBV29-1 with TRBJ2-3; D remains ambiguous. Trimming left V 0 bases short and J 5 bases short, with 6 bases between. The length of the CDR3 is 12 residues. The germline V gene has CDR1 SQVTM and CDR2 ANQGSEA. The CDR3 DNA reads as TGCAGCGTTGAAGACACCATAGATACGCAGTATTTT. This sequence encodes CSVEDTIDTQYF.